A single sample gave rise to the 26 T cell receptor beta chains below, sequenced in a study of blood T cell repertoires in COVID-19. Profiling relied on immunoSEQ multiplex PCR, and the TCRdb table lists in-frame clones only, not all of them. The repertoire holds approximately 390,000 clones, with around 87% as singletons. The sample comprised peripheral blood. Every receptor here comes from a woman aged 60-70 years with COVID-19, enrolled during active disease.

The gene calls are TRBV5-1 and TRBJ1-1; a weak D match, TRBD1 (6 bases). CDR1 SGHRS and CDR2 YFSETQ come from the germline V gene. CDR3 size: 13 residues. The V end was cut by 4 bases, the J end by 5 bases, with 12 bases between. CDR3: CASSPQGSTEAFF. CDR3 nucleotides: TGCGCCAGCAGCCCACAGGGTAGTACTGAAGCTTTCTTT.

The chain couples TRBV28 to TRBJ1-5, with D maybe TRBD1 (6 bases). Germline assignment: CDR1 MDHEN and CDR2 SYDVKM. The CDR3 has 17 residues. V was pared by 1 base and J by 1 base, with 14 bases between. The CDR3 here is CASSLLRGGGSNQPQHF. The CDR3 DNA reads as TGTGCCAGCAGTTTATTGAGGGGGGGTGGAAGCAATCAGCCCCAGCATTTT.

V and J are TRBV27 and TRBJ1-6, with TRBD1 as a possible D gene (5 bases). V was pared by 3 bases and J by 2 bases, with 14 bases between. The germline V gene has CDR1 MNHEY and CDR2 SMNVEV (reference sequence). The CDR3 length is 17 residues. The CDR3 DNA sequence: TGTGCCAGCAGTTTTCGATTTGACAGAACCTATAATTCACCCCTCCACTTT. Its protein is CASSFRFDRTYNSPLHF.

The gene calls are TRBV7-6 and TRBJ2-3; D might be TRBD2 (6 bases). Germline V gene lookup returns CDR1 SGHVS and CDR2 FNYEAQ. This CDR3 has 17 residues. Trimming took 1 base from V and 0 from J, leaving 14 bases between them. This chain's CDR3 is CASSLGHGGASTDTQYF. The CDR3 nucleotides read TGTGCCAGCAGCTTAGGGCACGGCGGGGCTAGCACAGATACGCAGTATTTT.

V gene TRBV9 combines with J gene TRBJ2-1; 11 nucleotides line up with TRBD2. Germline trimming cut 0 bases from V and 7 bases from J; bases unmatched to any gene: 3. The CDR3 sequence is 15 residues long. CDR1 and CDR2 from the germline V gene are SGDLS and YYNGEE. Here the CDR3 DNA reads TGTGCCAGCAGCGTAGTAGCGGGGGGGCCTAATGAGCAGTTCTTC. Protein: CASSVVAGGPNEQFF.

This sequence joins TRBV3-1 (or the pseudogene TRBV3-2) and TRBJ2-3; D perhaps matches TRBD1 (5 bases). V lost 7 bases, J lost 2 bases, and 19 bases lay in between. The CDR3 covers 16 residues. Germline assignment: CDR1 LGHDT and CDR2 YNNKEL (reference sequence). The CDR3, as DNA: TGTGCCAGCACCCGGACCATGGGGCGGTACACAGATACGCAGTATTTT. Protein sequence: CASTRTMGRYTDTQYF.

The chain combines TRBV28 with TRBJ1-2; D is perhaps TRBD1 (5 bases). From germline, CDR1 is MDHEN and CDR2 SYDVKM. V gave up 3 bases and J gave up 7 bases, with 12 bases separating them. This CDR3 contains 13 residues. CDR3 coding DNA: TGTGCCAGCAGTTTCCCAGGGATTGGTGGCTACACCTTC. Translation: CASSFPGIGGYTF.

The chain uses TRBV3-1 (or the pseudogene TRBV3-2) and TRBJ2-2; possibly TRBD1 for D (5 bases). CDR1 and CDR2 from the germline V gene are LGHDT and YNNKEL (reference sequence). With 1 base removed from V and 9 bases from J, the gap between germline ends came to 12 bases. The CDR3 totals 14 residues. The CDR3 spells CASSQGAGYRELFF. CDR3 sequence (DNA): TGTGCCAGCAGCCAAGGGGCAGGGTATAGGGAGCTGTTTTTT.

The V and J genes are TRBV5-1 and TRBJ1-1, with 7 positions matching TRBD1. The CDR3 is 15 residues long. J lost 1 base, V lost 2 bases, and 5 bases had no gene match. Germline CDR1 SGHRS, CDR2 YFSETQ. In nucleotides, the CDR3 is TGCGCCAGCAGCTTAGTAGGGACAGAGAACACTGAAGCTTTCTTT. Translating gives CASSLVGTENTEAFF.

This chain connects TRBV5-1 to TRBJ1-1; 12 bases agree with TRBD1. The CDR3 is made up of 12 amino acids. Germline V gives CDR1 SGHRS, CDR2 YFSETQ. After removal of 4 bases from V and 11 bases from J, the junction contained 3 bases not matched to a gene. The CDR3 reads CASSAGQGAAFF. The CDR3 nucleotides are TGCGCCAGCAGCGCGGGACAGGGGGCGGCTTTCTTT.

This CDR3 reads CASSDTGTALYEQYF. The CDR3, as DNA: TGTGCCAGCAGTGATACCGGGACAGCCCTCTACGAGCAGTACTTC. The chain links TRBV25-1 to TRBJ2-7, with TRBD1 matching over 7 bases. V shed 3 bases, J shed 3 bases, and the junction held 8 bases outside the gene matches. The CDR3 totals 15 residues. Germline V CDR1 and CDR2: MGHDK, SYGVNS.

DNA of the CDR3: TGTGCCAGCAGTCAAGACAGGTTTGAAGCTTTCTTT. This encodes CASSQDRFEAFF. V is TRBV7-2 and J is TRBJ1-1, with D possibly matching TRBD1 (6 bases). Trimming removed 6 bases from V and 7 bases from J, with 12 bases in between. CDR1 and CDR2 (germline): SGHTA, FQGNSA. The CDR3 loop spans 12 amino acids.

This rearrangement joins TRBV27 to TRBJ2-7; 8 bases align to TRBD1. After removal of 6 bases from V and 6 bases from J, the junction contained 10 bases not matched to a gene. The germline V gene has CDR1 MNHEY and CDR2 SMNVEV (reference sequence). The CDR3 has 14 amino acids. CDR3 in DNA: TGTGCCAGCAGCAGCGGACAGGGCAGCTCCGAGCAGTACTTC. Encoded protein: CASSSGQGSSEQYF.

The table lists this clone with a count of one. In the same sample, other DNA sequences code for this CDR3. The genes are TRBV9 and TRBJ2-1; 10 nucleotides line up with TRBD2. There are 15 residues in the CDR3. With V trimmed by 2 bases and J by 7 bases, 6 bases remained unmatched. Germline V gene data show CDR1 as SGDLS and CDR2 as YYNGEE. The chain's CDR3 is CASSVSGGAGNEQFF. DNA of the CDR3: TGTGCCAGCAGCGTGAGCGGGGGGGCCGGTAATGAGCAGTTCTTC.

CDR3 amino acids: CASSIVRDRVNEKLFF. CDR3 sequence (DNA): TGTGCCAGCTCTATCGTCCGGGACAGAGTTAATGAAAAACTGTTTTTT. The chain uses TRBV18 and TRBJ1-4, with TRBD1 matching over 7 bases. CDR1 is KGHSH, CDR2 LQKENI, per germline. This CDR3 comprises 16 residues. The V segment lost 6 bases and the J segment 4 bases; nucleotides outside the gene matches: 11. The full variable domain, completed using reference TRBV18 and TRBJ1-4, is NAGVMQNPRHLVRRRGQEARLRCSPMKGHSHVYWYRQLPEEGLKFMVYLQKENIIDESGMPKERFSAEFPKEGPSILRIQQVVRGDSAAYFCASSIVRDRVNEKLFFGSGTQLSVL.

This chain joins TRBV5-1 and TRBJ1-5; 8 bases agree with TRBD1. The CDR3 totals 15 residues. Unmatched junction bases numbered 7, after V lost 0 bases and J lost 8 bases. Germline V CDR1 and CDR2: SGHRS, YFSETQ. The CDR3 DNA follows: TGCGCCAGCAGCTTGGGATCCGGGACAGGCGAGCCCCAGCATTTT. Its protein is CASSLGSGTGEPQHF.

This chain links TRBV19 with TRBJ1-5, with 8 bases that match TRBD1. CDR1 is LNHDA and CDR2 is SQIVND in the germline V gene (reference sequence). Trimming at V came to 7 bases and at J to 8 bases, leaving 10 bases not matched to a gene. The CDR3 runs 14 residues. The CDR3 loop reads CASTLRDRREPQHF. CDR3 nucleotide sequence: TGTGCCAGTACCCTAAGGGACAGGCGAGAGCCCCAGCATTTT.

The chain carries TRBV27 and TRBJ2-7; D call uncertain. V was trimmed by 5 bases and J by 0 bases, leaving 17 bases between them. The CDR3 has 16 residues. From germline, CDR1 is MNHEY and CDR2 SMNVEV (reference sequence). The CDR3 loop reads CASSLTDSSPSYEQYF. The DNA for the CDR3 is TGTGCCAGCAGTCTAACTGACTCCTCCCCCTCCTACGAGCAGTACTTC.

The rearrangement joins TRBV19 to TRBJ1-1, with 12 bases aligning to TRBD1. Trimming cost V 5 bases and J 0 bases; bases outside gene matches: 10. The CDR3 is 18 residues long. Germline values: CDR1 LNHDA, CDR2 SQIVND (reference sequence). The CDR3 loop is CASSHTGTGGFMNTEAFF. The CDR3 DNA reads TGTGCCAGTAGTCACACCGGGACAGGGGGCTTTATGAACACTGAAGCTTTCTTT.

The count of this clone is one. The V and J genes are TRBV28 and TRBJ1-2; tentatively, D is TRBD1 (6 bases). V was shortened by 2 bases and J by 8 bases, with 12 bases between the two germline ends. Germline assignment: CDR1 MDHEN and CDR2 SYDVKM. This CDR3 spans 13 amino acids. The CDR3 DNA is TGTGCCAGCAGTTTAGTGGGGGCAGGAGGCTACACCTTC. Its translation: CASSLVGAGGYTF.

The V call is TRBV4-2, the J call TRBJ1-5; 7 bases are a match to TRBD1. Unmatched junction bases numbered 11, after V lost 0 bases and J lost 6 bases. The CDR3 extends over 17 amino acids. Germline-derived CDR1 and CDR2 are LGHNA and YNFKEQ. DNA of the CDR3: TGTGCCAGCAGCCAAGAAGTAAACAGGGGTTCGAGTCAGCCCCAGCATTTT. Protein: CASSQEVNRGSSQPQHF.

V gene TRBV5-1 combines with J gene TRBJ2-3; D is possibly TRBD1 (6 bases). In germline, CDR1 is SGHRS, CDR2 YFSETQ. The CDR3 spans 14 residues. Deletions cut 0 bases from V and 5 bases from J, with 10 bases between. CDR3 sequence reads: CASSLDRDRDTQYF. The CDR3 coding sequence is TGCGCCAGCAGCTTGGACAGGGATAGAGATACGCAGTATTTT. The full variable domain, in which reference TRBV5-1 and TRBJ2-3 provide the parts outside the CDR3, is KAGVTQTPRYLIKTRGQQVTLSCSPISGHRSVSWYQQTPGQGLQFLFEYFSETQRNKGNFPGRFSGRQFSNSRSEMNVSTLELGDSALYLCASSLDRDRDTQYFGPGTRLTVL.

The rearrangement joins TRBV19 to TRBJ2-7, with 9 bases that match TRBD1. With 5 bases clipped from V and 6 bases from J, the junction kept 11 bases outside the gene matches. The V gene's germline CDR1 is LNHDA and CDR2 SQIVND (reference sequence). The CDR3 has 15 residues. CDR3 protein: CASSPRPGQGGEQYF. CDR3 coding DNA: TGTGCCAGTAGTCCGCGGCCGGGACAGGGAGGCGAGCAGTACTTC. The full variable domain, completed using reference TRBV19 and TRBJ2-7, is DGGITQSPKYLFRKEGQNVTLSCEQNLNHDAMYWYRQDPGQGLRLIYYSQIVNDFQKGDIAEGYSVSREKKESFPLTVTSAQKNPTAFYLCASSPRPGQGGEQYFGPGTRLTVT.

This sequence joins TRBV28 and TRBJ2-5; perhaps TRBD2 as D (5 bases). CDR3 length equals 13 residues. The V end was cut by 6 bases, the J end by 4 bases, with 12 bases between. Per the germline V gene, CDR1 is MDHEN and CDR2 is SYDVKM. The CDR3 nucleotides read TGTGCCAGCAGGAGAGGGCCGGTAGAGACCCAGTACTTC. It specifies CASRRGPVETQYF. The whole variable domain, filled in from reference TRBV28 and TRBJ2-5, reads DVKVTQSSRYLVKRTGEKVFLECVQDMDHENMFWYRQDPGLGLRLIYFSYDVKMKEKGDIPEGYSVSREKKERFSLILESASTNQTSMYLCASRRGPVETQYFGPGTRLLVL.

V is TRBV7-2 and J is TRBJ1-4; tentative D call: TRBD1 (6 bases). There are 16 residues in the CDR3. V lost 0 bases and J 1 base, leaving 9 bases between the germline ends. CDR1 is SGHTA and CDR2 is FQGNSA in the germline V gene. DNA of the CDR3: TGTGCCAGCAGCTTAGCAGGGGGGGGAACTAATGAAAAACTGTTTTTT. This codes for CASSLAGGGTNEKLFF.

The genes are TRBV19 and TRBJ2-5, with D tentatively TRBD1 (6 bases). V shed 6 bases and J shed 2 bases, with 13 bases lying between them. This CDR3 has 14 amino acids. Germline CDR1 reads LNHDA; CDR2 reads SQIVND (reference sequence). CDR3 loop: CASRDRTAQETQYF. In DNA form, the CDR3 reads TGTGCCAGTAGAGATAGGACAGCACAAGAGACCCAGTACTTC.